A selection of T cell receptor beta chains follows, all from one sample in a study of blood T cells in healthy people across ages. Via MiXCR, TCRdb re-called the 5' RACE reads, giving one row per CDR3 protein. The table has about 1,800,000 distinct CDR3 sequences, about 28% seen once. The sample taken for sequencing was blood. The receptors shown here come from a woman aged 30 to 39 in good health. The CDR3 runs from the conserved cysteine through the conserved F or W. Each record gives: V gene, clone size, D gene, J gene, CDR3 protein, CDR3 DNA. D genes are given only for firm matches. The size entry is marked missing in some rows and otherwise reads once, few, many or a size class.

TRBV12-3/TRBV12-4,many,TRBD2,TRBJ2-1,CASSLRTSGSYNEQFF,TGTGCCAGCAGTTTAAGGACTAGCGGGAGTTACAATGAGCAGTTCTTC
TRBV18,NA,NA,TRBJ2-7,CASSPDYSSIEQYF,TGTGCCAGCTCACCGGATTACAGTTCGATCGAGCAGTACTTC
TRBV7-2,NA,TRBD1,TRBJ1-5,CASSLDRDRVQPQHF,TGTGCCAGCAGCCTTGACCGGGACAGGGTTCAGCCCCAGCATTTT
TRBV27,NA,TRBD1,TRBJ1-2,CASSPKQGGYYGYTF,TGTGCCAGCAGTCCAAAACAGGGGGGTTACTATGGCTACACCTTC
TRBV5-1,NA,TRBD1,TRBJ2-7,CASGSQGQGYERYF,TGCGCCAGCGGGTCCCAGGGACAGGGCTACGAGCGGTACTTC
TRBV6-6,NA,NA,TRBJ2-5,CASRQNTYNEQYF,TGTGCCAGCCGGCAGAACACCTACAATGAGCAGTACTTC
TRBV6-2/TRBV6-3,few,NA,TRBJ1-5,CASRPGANSNQPQHF,TGTGCCAGCAGACCCGGGGCGAACAGCAATCAGCCCCAGCATTTT
TRBV7-2,NA,TRBD2,TRBJ2-3,CASSLEGLAGFVGADTQYF,TGTGCCAGCAGCTTGGAGGGGCTAGCGGGATTTGTTGGGGCAGATACGCAGTATTTT
TRBV5-1,many,NA,TRBJ2-7,CASSFMGSSYEQYF,TGCGCCAGCAGCTTTATGGGAAGCTCCTACGAGCAGTACTTC
TRBV6-2/TRBV6-3,NA,TRBD2,TRBJ2-7,CASSEREEVKEQYF,TGTGCCAGCTCGGAGCGGGAGGAAGTGAAGGAGCAGTACTTC
TRBV20-1,once,TRBD1,TRBJ1-1,CSAFGQVGPEAFF,TGCAGTGCCTTTGGACAGGTGGGCCCTGAAGCTTTCTTT
TRBV10-3,few,NA,TRBJ2-3,CAISNRVNTYTQYF,TGTGCCATCAGTAACAGGGTTAACACATATACGCAGTATTTT
TRBV20-1,few,NA,TRBJ1-5,CSVERRDNLQPQHF,TGCAGTGTAGAGCGCCGGGACAACCTTCAGCCCCAGCATTTT
TRBV5-6,NA,NA,TRBJ2-1,CAGSWTTYSEQFF,TGTGCCGGCAGCTGGACGACCTACAGTGAGCAGTTCTTC
TRBV7-6,NA,NA,TRBJ1-1,CASSSYDTNTEAFF,TGTGCCAGCAGCTCCTACGATACGAACACTGAAGCTTTCTTT
TRBV6-5,few,TRBD1,TRBJ1-2,CASSYKTGMDGYTF,TGTGCCAGCAGTTACAAGACAGGGATGGATGGCTACACCTTC
TRBV7-2,few,NA,TRBJ2-6,CASRPRLSGANVLTF,TGTGCCAGCAGGCCCAGGCTCTCTGGGGCCAACGTCCTGACTTTC
TRBV12-3/TRBV12-4,many,NA,TRBJ1-2,CASSLTLPYGYTF,TGTGCCAGCAGCTTGACACTCCCTTATGGCTACACCTTC
TRBV15,NA,NA,TRBJ2-3,CATGSREADTQYF,TGTGCCACCGGCAGCAGGGAAGCAGATACGCAGTATTTT
TRBV3-1,few,TRBD2,TRBJ2-5,CASSQPYTGTKETQYF,TGTGCCAGCAGCCAACCCTACACCGGGACTAAAGAGACCCAGTACTTC
TRBV6-2/TRBV6-3,few,NA,TRBJ2-1,CASSYYSYNEQFF,TGTGCCAGCAGTTACTACTCCTACAATGAGCAGTTCTTC
TRBV20-1,NA,NA,TRBJ1-5,CSAKQGNDQPQHF,TGCAGTGCGAAGCAGGGGAATGATCAGCCCCAGCATTTT
TRBV21-1,NA,NA,TRBJ2-3,CASSKRAEEERGFTDTQYF,TGTGCCAGCAGCAAAAGGGCGGAGGAGGAGCGGGGTTTCACAGATACGCAGTATTTT
TRBV7-7,many,NA,TRBJ2-3,CASSLNPLTDTQYF,TGTGCCAGCAGCTTGAACCCCCTCACAGATACGCAGTATTTT
TRBV18,few,NA,TRBJ2-1,CANSPPSGDYNEQFF,TGTGCCAACTCACCACCGTCAGGGGACTACAATGAGCAGTTCTTC
TRBV11-2,few,NA,TRBJ1-2,CASSLVPDPYGYTF,TGTGCCAGCAGCTTAGTTCCGGACCCTTATGGCTACACCTTC
TRBV7-9,NA,NA,TRBJ2-7,CAGSDSPPFVEQYF,TGTGCCGGTAGTGATTCCCCCCCTTTCGTTGAGCAGTACTTC
TRBV6-2/TRBV6-3,many,TRBD2,TRBJ2-1,CASSFTGLAGVVQFF,TGTGCCAGCAGCTTTACCGGACTAGCGGGGGTGGTGCAGTTCTTC
TRBV20-1,NA,NA,TRBJ2-5,CSARTNQETHYF,TGCAGTGCTAGGACTAACCAAGAGACCCATTACTTC
TRBV10-2,many,TRBD2,TRBJ2-7,CASRSGRTIYEQYF,TGCGCCAGCAGGAGCGGGAGGACGATATACGAGCAGTACTTC
TRBV5-1,many,NA,TRBJ2-7,CASSSRRTQYF,TGCGCCAGCAGCTCGCGACGGACGCAGTACTTC
TRBV4-1,few,NA,TRBJ2-1,CASSHHPLENEQFF,TGCGCCAGCAGCCACCACCCCCTGGAAAATGAGCAGTTCTTC